This is a list of T cell receptor beta chains from one sample in a study of cytomegalovirus exposure and HLA in healthy donors. The method was immunoSEQ multiplex PCR; TCRdb's version includes in-frame clones alone and lacks a portion of them. This sample yields 160,000 or so clones, of which around 64% are seen a single time; roughly 3% belongs to the top ten. The sequenced sample consisted of PBMCs. The origin of the receptors is a woman younger than 45 in good health and CMV-seronegative. Both conserved end residues are part of each CDR3. A D gene is named only where the DNA matches it firmly. The listing skips clone size in some rows; elsewhere it reads once, few, many or a size class.

d_gene | j_gene | abundance | v_gene | CDR3aa | CDR3nt
NA | TRBJ2-1 | NA | TRBV29-1 | CSVERGSYNEQFF | TGCAGCGTTGAGCGTGGGAGTTACAATGAGCAGTTCTTC
TRBD2 | TRBJ2-3 | few | TRBV7-2 | CASSLTSGRTDTQYF | TGTGCCAGCAGCTTAACTAGCGGACGCACAGATACGCAGTATTTT
NA | TRBJ2-7 | NA | TRBV7-9 | CASSIDDSDEQYF | TGTGCCAGCAGCATTGACGACAGTGACGAGCAGTACTTC
TRBD2 | TRBJ2-4 | NA | TRBV18 | CASSPSGGSNPIVKNIQYF | TGTGCCAGCTCACCATCGGGGGGTAGCAACCCTATAGTCAAAAACATTCAGTACTTC
NA | TRBJ2-1 | NA | TRBV6-5 | CASSYSRAGEQFF | TGTGCCAGCAGTTACTCCCGCGCGGGTGAGCAGTTCTTC
NA | TRBJ1-2 | NA | TRBV5-4 | CASSLPGIFGYTF | TGTGCCAGCAGCTTGCCAGGGATTTTTGGCTACACCTTC
TRBD1 | TRBJ2-1 | NA | TRBV2 | CASRFPRDRGSNEQFF | TGTGCCAGCAGATTCCCCCGGGACAGGGGGAGCAATGAGCAGTTCTTC
NA | TRBJ2-5 | NA | TRBV6-5 | CASSSPGRFAETQYF | TGTGCCAGCAGTTCCCCGGGGAGGTTCGCGGAGACCCAGTACTTC
TRBD2 | TRBJ2-1 | NA | TRBV4-1 | CASSLEGGSSNEQFF | TGCGCCAGCAGCCTAGAAGGCGGGAGTAGCAATGAGCAGTTCTTC
NA | TRBJ2-5 | NA | TRBV7-2 | CASSHWASVETQYF | TGTGCCAGCAGCCACTGGGCAAGTGTTGAGACCCAGTACTTC
NA | TRBJ1-1 | NA | TRBV7-2 | CASSLGGKNTEAFF | TGTGCCAGCAGCTTAGGCGGCAAGAACACTGAAGCTTTCTTT
NA | TRBJ1-3 | once | TRBV19 | CARPGAISGNTIYF | TGTGCCCGTCCAGGGGCGATCTCTGGAAACACCATATATTTT
TRBD1 | TRBJ2-1 | NA | TRBV7-6 | CASSLHRQGSGYNEQFF | TGTGCCAGCAGCTTACACCGACAGGGATCAGGCTACAATGAGCAGTTCTTC
NA | TRBJ2-7 | NA | TRBV7-3 | CASGAGPGYEQYF | TGTGCCAGCGGGGCGGGACCTGGGTACGAGCAGTACTTC
NA | TRBJ1-2 | NA | TRBV9 | CASSPLAGGYTF | TGTGCCAGCAGCCCCCTGGCAGGGGGCTACACCTTC
NA | TRBJ2-2 | once | TRBV7-6 | CASSRHAGELFF | TGTGCCAGCAGCAGACATGCCGGGGAGCTGTTTTTT
NA | TRBJ1-1 | NA | TRBV5-1 | CASSFGDLSTEAFF | TGCGCCAGCAGCTTCGGGGATTTGAGCACTGAAGCTTTCTTT
TRBD1 | TRBJ1-3 | few | TRBV5-1 | CASSKTGLENTIYF | TGCGCCAGCAGCAAGACAGGGCTCGAAAACACCATATATTTT
TRBD2 | TRBJ2-7 | NA | TRBV6-5 | CASSYATSGEQYF | TGTGCCAGCAGTTACGCGACTAGCGGGGAGCAGTACTTC
TRBD2 | TRBJ2-1 | NA | TRBV29-1 | CSAEGTGERGIEQFF | TGCAGCGCGGAGGGTACGGGGGAGCGGGGGATTGAGCAGTTCTTC
NA | TRBJ2-2 | NA | TRBV25-1 | CASSPTSRVSGELFF | TGTGCCAGCAGTCCGACAAGCAGGGTTTCGGGGGAGCTGTTTTTT
NA | TRBJ1-3 | NA | TRBV30 | CATPARMTGNTIYF | TGTGCCACCCCGGCGCGGATGACTGGAAACACCATATATTTT
NA | TRBJ1-2 | few | TRBV5-1 | CASSSVRGDYGYTF | TGCGCCAGCAGCTCCGTCCGGGGTGACTATGGCTACACCTTC
TRBD1 | TRBJ2-1 | NA | TRBV7-6 | CASSLRLQGANEQFF | TGTGCCAGCAGCTTACGGCTACAGGGGGCTAATGAGCAGTTCTTC
NA | TRBJ2-5 | NA | TRBV25-1 | CASSGRGETQYF | TGTGCCAGCAGTGGGAGGGGAGAGACCCAGTACTTC
TRBD1 | TRBJ1-6 | few | TRBV12-5 | CASGLDQGANSPLHF | TGTGCTAGTGGTTTAGATCAGGGGGCTAATTCACCCCTCCACTTT
TRBD2 | TRBJ2-5 | NA | TRBV7-6 | CASSLPTSGKQETQYF | TGTGCCAGCAGCCTGCCGACTAGCGGGAAACAAGAGACCCAGTACTTC
NA | TRBJ1-1 | NA | TRBV19 | CASRRGHTEAFF | TGTGCCAGTAGACGGGGTCACACTGAAGCTTTCTTT
TRBD1 | TRBJ2-5 | NA | TRBV29-1 | CSVRTGSMETQYF | TGCAGCGTGAGGACAGGGTCAATGGAGACCCAGTACTTC
TRBD2 | TRBJ2-3 | NA | TRBV9 | CASSVGYSGRMEDTQYF | TGTGCCAGCAGCGTAGGCTATAGCGGGAGGATGGAAGATACGCAGTATTTT
TRBD1 | TRBJ2-5 | NA | TRBV27 | CASSPIDRGKETQYF | TGTGCCAGCAGTCCAATCGACAGGGGGAAAGAGACCCAGTACTTC
TRBD1 | TRBJ1-1 | few | TRBV5-4 | CASSSQGGTEAFF | TGTGCCAGCAGCTCACAGGGGGGCACTGAAGCTTTCTTT
TRBD1 | TRBJ1-2 | NA | TRBV4-2 | CASSPTGTGTGYTF | TGTGCCAGCAGCCCCACCGGGACAGGCACGGGCTACACCTTC
TRBD1 | TRBJ1-2 | NA | TRBV10-3 | CAIKDGTANYGYTF | TGTGCCATCAAAGATGGGACAGCCAACTATGGCTACACCTTC
NA | TRBJ2-2 | NA | TRBV2 | CASSGGTDYTGELFF | TGTGCCAGCAGTGGAGGTACGGACTACACCGGGGAGCTGTTTTTT
NA | TRBJ1-5 | NA | TRBV19 | CASSIWGAREGQHF | TGTGCCAGTAGTATATGGGGGGCACGGGAGGGCCAGCATTTT
NA | TRBJ2-1 | NA | TRBV5-4 | CSGGGLDNEQFF | TGTTCTGGCGGAGGACTGGACAATGAGCAGTTCTTC
TRBD1 | TRBJ2-7 | NA | TRBV10-3 | CAISRGTGNPYEQYF | TGTGCCATCAGTCGAGGGACAGGGAATCCCTACGAGCAGTACTTC
NA | TRBJ1-2 | once | TRBV18 | CASSPGQGKGFGYTF | TGTGCCAGCTCCCCGGGGCAGGGGAAGGGTTTTGGCTACACCTTC
TRBD1 | TRBJ2-5 | NA | TRBV15 | CATSRSGQGSETQYF | TGTGCCACCAGCAGATCGGGACAGGGTTCAGAGACCCAGTACTTC
NA | TRBJ1-3 | NA | TRBV15 | CATSRDLGNTIYF | TGTGCCACCAGCAGAGATTTAGGAAACACCATATATTTT
TRBD1 | TRBJ1-5 | NA | TRBV9 | CASSPGTGHNQPQHF | TGTGCCAGCAGCCCTGGGACAGGTCACAATCAGCCCCAGCATTTT
TRBD2 | TRBJ2-7 | NA | TRBV28 | CASNGLATNKYYEQYF | TGTGCCAGCAACGGACTAGCCACGAACAAATATTACGAGCAGTACTTC